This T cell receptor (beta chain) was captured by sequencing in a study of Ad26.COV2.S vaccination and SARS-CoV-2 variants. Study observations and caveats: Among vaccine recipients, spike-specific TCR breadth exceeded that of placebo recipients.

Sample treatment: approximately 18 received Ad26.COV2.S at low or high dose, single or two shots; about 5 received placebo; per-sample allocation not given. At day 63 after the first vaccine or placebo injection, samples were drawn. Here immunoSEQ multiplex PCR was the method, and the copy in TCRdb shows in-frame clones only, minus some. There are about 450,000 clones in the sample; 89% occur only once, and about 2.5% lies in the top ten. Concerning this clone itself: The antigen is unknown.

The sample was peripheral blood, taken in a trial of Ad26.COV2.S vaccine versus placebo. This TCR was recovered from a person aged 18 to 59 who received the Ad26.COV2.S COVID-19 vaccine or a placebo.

CDR3 nucleotides: TGTGCCACCAGTGTCTATGGCGATCAGCCCCAGCATTTT. Its protein is CATSVYGDQPQHF. V gene TRBV24-1 combines with J gene TRBJ1-5, with D unresolved. This CDR3 region has 13 residues. CDR1 KGHDR and CDR2 SFDVKD come from the germline V gene. V was trimmed by 5 bases and J by 5 bases, leaving 9 bases between them.